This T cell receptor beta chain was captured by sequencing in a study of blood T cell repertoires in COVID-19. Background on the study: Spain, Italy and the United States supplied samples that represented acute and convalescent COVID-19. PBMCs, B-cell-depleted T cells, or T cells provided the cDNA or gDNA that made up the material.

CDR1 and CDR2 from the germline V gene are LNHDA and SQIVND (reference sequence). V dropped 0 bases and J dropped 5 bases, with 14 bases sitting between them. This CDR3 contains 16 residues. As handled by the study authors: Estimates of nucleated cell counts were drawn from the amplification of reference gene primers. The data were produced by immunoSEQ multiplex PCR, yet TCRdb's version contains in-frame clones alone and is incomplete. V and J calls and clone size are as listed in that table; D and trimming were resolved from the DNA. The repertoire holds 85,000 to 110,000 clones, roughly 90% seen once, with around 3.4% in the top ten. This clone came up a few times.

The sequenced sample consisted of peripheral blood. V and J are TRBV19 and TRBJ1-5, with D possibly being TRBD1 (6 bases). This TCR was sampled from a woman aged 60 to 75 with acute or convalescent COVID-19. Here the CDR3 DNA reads TGTGCCAGTAGTATAGAAGGGGGGGAGGGAGATCAGCCCCAGCATTTT. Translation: CASSIEGGEGDQPQHF.